This is a list of T cell receptor beta chains from one sample in a study of OX40 agonist ivuxolimab in advanced cancers. Sequencing used immunoSEQ multiplex PCR; TCRdb keeps in-frame clones, though not all of them. The sample comprises approximately 98,000 clones, 91% of which are singletons, and 0.5% to 0.8% rests with the top ten. Here the sequenced sample was CD4+ or CD8+ T cells sorted from blood, taken in a trial of the OX40 agonist ivuxolimab. The source is an adult with an advanced solid tumor such as melanoma, head and neck, liver or kidney cancer. Both conserved end residues are part of each CDR3.

TRBV30	12	TRBJ2-5	CAWSRGPPTQYF
TRBV9	15	TRBJ2-3	CATAPWDRGQDTQYF
TRBV9	17	TRBJ1-6	CASSPSGGRYYNSPLHF
TRBV6-5	15	TRBJ2-2	CASSYSGLNTGELFF
TRBV5-4	14	TRBJ2-5	CASNPSAGEETQYF
TRBV28	14	TRBJ1-1	CASSPRGGNTEAFF
TRBV6-6	13	TRBJ1-2	CASSQTGSYGYTF
TRBV18	18	TRBJ2-1	CASSPPGSSGSTYNEQFF
TRBV6-5	15	TRBJ1-1	CASSYSGLEGTEAFF
TRBV5-1	15	TRBJ2-1	CASRAESSSYNEQFF
TRBV27	14	TRBJ2-1	CASREREHYNEQFF
TRBV2	14	TRBJ2-5	CASSRGQTQETQYF
TRBV5-4	16	TRBJ1-6	CASSRERASYNSPLHF
TRBV29-1	13	TRBJ1-3	CSVGGGSGNTIYF
TRBV7-9	14	TRBJ2-5	CASSLGTPPETQYF
TRBV30	15	TRBJ2-5	CAWSRRGGWQETQYF
TRBV19	15	TRBJ1-1	CASSISGNMNTEAFF
TRBV5-6	18	TRBJ2-2	CASSFVLRLAGNTGELFF
TRBV10-3	16	TRBJ1-6	CAISSEVSSYNSPLHF
TRBV4-1	17	TRBJ2-3	CASTLGYSGRMTDTQYF
TRBV14	13	TRBJ1-3	CASSLVSGNTIYF
TRBV15	12	TRBJ2-7	CATSHILGGQYF
TRBV11-2	16	TRBJ1-4	CASSLDGNDLGEKLFF
TRBV5-1	14	TRBJ2-7	CASRLERPSYEQYF
TRBV9	15	TRBJ2-7	CASSAAGQGLDEQYF
TRBV6-1	16	TRBJ2-3	CASSANPGHMADTQYF
TRBV7-2	13	TRBJ2-3	CASSAGRRDTQYF
TRBV7-2	14	TRBJ1-1	CASSVQGPNTEAFF
TRBV19	16	TRBJ1-5	CASTMTTILGNQPQHF
TRBV21-1	17	TRBJ1-3	CASSKGSLALSGNTIYF
TRBV7-9	14	TRBJ2-7	CASSFQNGGREQYF
TRBV10-3	16	TRBJ1-3	CAISESGGGIGNTIYF
TRBV28	13	TRBJ2-1	CASLTSGKGEQFF
TRBV21-1	16	TRBJ2-5	CASSKGVGSLEETQYF
TRBV15	13	TRBJ1-1	CATGRGVNTEAFF
TRBV6-5	14	TRBJ2-5	CASSYGRGLETQYF
TRBV5-3	14	TRBJ2-7	CARSPRTGFYEQYF
TRBV7-8	15	TRBJ1-1	CASSLLRGVNTEAFF
TRBV10-3	15	TRBJ2-7	CAISTGGTVAYEQYF
TRBV4-2	19	TRBJ2-6	CASSQLLGQGHSGANVLTF
TRBV5-6	19	TRBJ2-3	CASSWTGTVTLVRTDTQYF
TRBV28	12	TRBJ1-6	CASSLIGSPLHF
TRBV5-4	13	TRBJ2-3	CASSLHGSDTQYF
TRBV28	14	TRBJ2-7	CASSYSGWSYEQYF
TRBV5-5	16	TRBJ1-6	CASSLGGRGRNSPLHF
TRBV14	16	TRBJ2-1	CASSQELAGLSNEQFF
TRBV5-1	13	TRBJ1-1	CASSAAQGTEAFF
TRBV9	15	TRBJ1-3	CASSPEVPPGNTIYF
TRBV6-1	17	TRBJ2-1	CASSGFRGGGGLGEQFF
TRBV7-9	15	TRBJ2-3	CASSLARSRGDTQYF
TRBV30	15	TRBJ1-2	CAWSVPGRGFYGYTF
TRBV6-1	13	TRBJ2-3	CASSVAGEDTQYF
TRBV6-1	17	TRBJ1-5	CASSELQQGAGNQPQHF